These 23 T cell receptor beta chains came from one sample sequenced in a study of blood T cell repertoires in COVID-19. Only in-frame clones appear in the TCRdb table, and some are missing; sequencing was by immunoSEQ multiplex PCR. The sample holds over 95,000 clones, 65% to 85% seen once. The sample comprised peripheral blood. These receptors all come from a man aged 65 to 85 with active or convalescent COVID-19.

The chain has TRBV3-1 (or the pseudogene TRBV3-2) and TRBJ1-1; 7 bases line up with TRBD1. Germline V lookup: CDR1 LGHDT, CDR2 YNNKEL (reference sequence). V gave up 4 bases and J gave up 10 bases; unmatched junction bases: 9. The CDR3 sequence is 13 residues long. The DNA of the CDR3 is TGTGCCAGCAGCCTATCGGACAGGCTTAGAGCTTTCTTT. It is translated as CASSLSDRLRAFF.

The chain recombines TRBV11-2 with TRBJ1-1, with 7 bases matching TRBD1. The CDR3 has 12 residues. Germline-derived CDR1 and CDR2 are SGHAT and FQNNGV. V shed 4 bases, J shed 11 bases, and the junction held 7 bases outside the gene matches. The CDR3 nucleotides read TGTGCCAGCAGCTACCTAGACAGGGACGCTTTCTTT. This sequence encodes CASSYLDRDAFF.

The rearrangement links TRBV7-2 to TRBJ2-6; TRBD1 agrees at 8 bases. Trimming at V came to 2 bases and at J to 0 bases, leaving 9 bases not matched to a gene. CDR1 is SGHTA and CDR2 is FQGNSA in the germline V gene. The CDR3 length is 19 residues. Here the CDR3 reads CASSLFAQGGFSGANVLTF. Written as DNA, the CDR3 is TGTGCCAGCAGCTTATTTGCACAGGGGGGATTCTCTGGGGCCAACGTCCTGACTTTC.

This clone has a single count. The chain joins TRBV18 to TRBJ2-7; D ambiguous. The ends were cut back, 1 base at V and 2 bases at J, with 9 bases in the middle. The CDR3 covers 14 residues. Germline V gene data show CDR1 as KGHSH and CDR2 as LQKENI. The CDR3 is CASSPRGWPYEQYF. The CDR3 DNA reads as TGTGCCAGCTCACCACGTGGCTGGCCCTACGAGCAGTACTTC. Looking up the rest from reference TRBV18 and TRBJ2-7 gives the full variable domain: NAGVMQNPRHLVRRRGQEARLRCSPMKGHSHVYWYRQLPEEGLKFMVYLQKENIIDESGMPKERFSAEFPKEGPSILRIQQVVRGDSAAYFCASSPRGWPYEQYFGPGTRLTVT.

The genes are TRBV18 and TRBJ2-1; 11 bases are a match to TRBD1. Per germline, CDR1 KGHSH and CDR2 LQKENI. CDR3 length: 14 amino acids. J gave up 6 bases and V 2 bases, and 0 bases lay outside the gene matches. Here the CDR3 DNA reads TGTGCCAGCTCACCAGGGACAGGGGGCAATGAGCAGTTCTTC. Translating gives CASSPGTGGNEQFF.

The rearrangement links TRBV4-1 to TRBJ2-5, with D perhaps TRBD1 (5 bases). Trimming left V 0 bases short and J 5 bases short, with 13 bases between. CDR1 and CDR2 (germline): MGHRA, YSYEKL. This CDR3 comprises 15 residues. The CDR3 nucleotides are TGCGCCAGCAGCCAAGATCAAGGGGCAGGTGAGACCCAGTACTTC. This gives the protein CASSQDQGAGETQYF.

This clone was counted only a few times. The V gene is TRBV27, the J gene TRBJ1-6; D is ambiguous. Germline CDR1 is MNHEY and CDR2 is SMNVEV (reference sequence). This CDR3 has 17 amino acids. V lost 0 bases to trimming and J lost 0 bases, with 9 bases between them. CDR3 coding DNA: TGTGCCAGCAGTTTATCGGCGGGGAGCTCCTATAATTCACCCCTCCACTTT. Translated, it gives CASSLSAGSSYNSPLHF.

The chain links TRBV2 to TRBJ1-5, with 7 positions matching TRBD1. V gave up 3 bases and J gave up 3 bases; unmatched junction bases: 5. CDR1 and CDR2 (germline): SNHLY, FYNNEI. The CDR3 is 15 residues long. The CDR3 bases are TGTGCCAGCAGTGAGAACAGGGGATTCAATCAGCCCCAGCATTTT. Translation gives CASSENRGFNQPQHF.

This rearrangement joins TRBV5-5 to TRBJ1-6; 10 bases line up with TRBD1. This CDR3 contains 17 residues. Per the germline V gene, CDR1 is SGHKS and CDR2 is YYEKEE (reference sequence). V was pared by 1 base and J by 7 bases, with 8 bases of the junction left unmatched. CDR3 loop: CASSLTRDRGSNSPLHF. The CDR3 DNA sequence: TGTGCCAGCAGCTTGACCCGGGACAGGGGATCCAATTCACCCCTCCACTTT. Variable domain in full (rest from reference TRBV5-5 and TRBJ1-6): DAGVTQSPTHLIKTRGQQVTLRCSPISGHKSVSWYQQVLGQGPQFIFQYYEKEERGRGNFPDRFSARQFPNYSSELNVNALLLGDSALYLCASSLTRDRGSNSPLHFGNGTRLTVT.

J is TRBJ1-2 and V is TRBV5-1; D possibly corresponds to TRBD1 (5 bases). CDR3 length: 13 amino acids. Trimming took off 4 bases at V and 8 bases at J, with 15 bases between the two ends. Germline values: CDR1 SGHRS, CDR2 YFSETQ. The CDR3 nucleotides read TGCGCCAGCAGCCTCTCTGGGGCCGACGGCTACACCTTC. Amino acid sequence: CASSLSGADGYTF.

The chain recombines TRBV6-5 with TRBJ1-2; maybe TRBD1 (5 bases). Germline V gene data show CDR1 as MNHEY and CDR2 as SVGAGI. The CDR3 spans 15 residues. The germline V and J ends were trimmed by 4 bases and 8 bases, with 20 bases remaining between them. The CDR3 protein is CASSSLGGEMGGYTF. CDR3 nucleotides: TGTGCCAGCAGTTCCCTTGGAGGGGAAATGGGCGGCTACACCTTC.

The genes are TRBV5-4 and TRBJ2-3, with D possibly matching TRBD2 (6 bases). The CDR3 covers 15 residues. CDR1 and CDR2 from the germline V gene are SGHNT and YYREEE (reference sequence). Trimming removed 3 bases from V and 4 bases from J, with 15 bases in between. The CDR3 DNA is TGTGCCAGCAGCTCCGGGACTGCTCGACCAGATACGCAGTATTTT. The encoded protein is CASSSGTARPDTQYF.

The V gene is TRBV6-5, the J gene TRBJ1-2, with D possibly matching TRBD1 (6 bases). Germline CDR1 reads MNHEY; CDR2 reads SVGAGI. The CDR3 extends over 14 amino acids. Trimming left V 6 bases short and J 5 bases short, with 16 bases between. This CDR3 is CASRKSGTIYGYTF. The CDR3 DNA follows: TGTGCCAGCAGGAAGTCAGGGACAATTTATGGCTACACCTTC.

This sequence joins TRBV7-2 and TRBJ2-2; D is undetermined. Trimming left V 3 bases short and J 1 base short, with 3 bases between. The CDR3 length is 13 residues. The germline V gene has CDR1 SGHTA and CDR2 FQGNSA. The CDR3 DNA reads TGTGCCAGCAGCTTCTTGAACACCGGGGAGCTGTTTTTT. Amino acids: CASSFLNTGELFF.

This chain links TRBV7-9 with TRBJ1-2; perhaps TRBD1 as D (5 bases). V lost 2 bases and J 8 bases, leaving 9 bases between the germline ends. The germline V gene has CDR1 SEHNR and CDR2 FQNEAQ (reference sequence). The CDR3 has 12 residues. Here the CDR3 DNA reads TGTGCCAGCAGCTTACAGGGCAGGGGCTACACCTTC. Its translation: CASSLQGRGYTF.

This chain connects TRBV10-3 to TRBJ1-5, with a possible D match to TRBD1 (5 bases). This CDR3 is 13 amino acids long. CDR1 is ENHRY and CDR2 is SYGVKD in the germline V gene. V shed 10 bases and J shed 2 bases, with 12 bases lying between them. The CDR3 region has the DNA TGTGCCAGTGGAGGGGAGGGCAATCAGCCCCAGCATTTT. Its translation: CASGGEGNQPQHF.

This chain links TRBV10-1 with TRBJ1-5; D remains ambiguous. Trimming left V 3 bases short and J 5 bases short, with 8 bases between. The CDR3 runs to 13 residues. Germline-derived CDR1 and CDR2 are WNHNN and SYGVQD (reference sequence). CDR3 sequence: CASSDRGHQPQHF. The CDR3 DNA is TGCGCCAGCAGTGATCGGGGTCATCAGCCCCAGCATTTT.

This chain uses TRBV7-9 with TRBJ2-3; TRBD2 agrees at 9 bases. The ends lost 1 base at V and 3 bases at J; junction bases unmatched: 5. The germline V gene encodes CDR1 SEHNR and CDR2 FQNEAQ (reference sequence). CDR3 size: 16 residues. The CDR3 reads CASSLVASGATDTQYF. The CDR3 nucleotides are TGTGCCAGCAGCTTAGTCGCTAGCGGGGCTACAGATACGCAGTATTTT. The full variable domain, in which reference TRBV7-9 and TRBJ2-3 provide the parts outside the CDR3, is DTGVSQNPRHKITKRGQNVTFRCDPISEHNRLYWYRQTLGQGPEFLTYFQNEAQLEKSRLLSDRFSAERPKGSFSTLEIQRTEQGDSAMYLCASSLVASGATDTQYFGPGTRLTVL.

This chain uses TRBV29-1 with TRBJ1-2; TRBD1 matches at 9 bases. The CDR3 contains 10 residues. Germline assignment: CDR1 SQVTM and CDR2 ANQGSEA. V lost 7 bases and J lost 12; bases outside the gene matches: 6. The CDR3: CSAGQGTHTF. In DNA, the CDR3 is TGCAGCGCAGGACAGGGGACCCACACCTTC.

This clone was seen a single time. The chain couples TRBV2 to TRBJ2-3, with 7 bases matching TRBD2. This CDR3 has 14 amino acids. Germline V gene sequence: CDR1 SNHLY, CDR2 FYNNEI. Trimming at V came to 8 bases and at J to 3 bases, leaving 8 bases not matched to a gene. The DNA of the CDR3 is TGTGCCAGCGCAACTAGCGCGGGGACAGATACGCAGTATTTT. This encodes CASATSAGTDTQYF.

The count of this clone is one. The rearrangement links TRBV7-9 to TRBJ1-2; 10 nucleotides line up with TRBD1. Germline CDR1 and CDR2: SEHNR and FQNEAQ (reference sequence). The CDR3 length is 15 residues. Germline trimming cut 5 bases from V and 4 bases from J; bases unmatched to any gene: 7. CDR3 sequence reads: CASSPSRTGGYGYTF. In nucleotides, the CDR3 is TGTGCCAGCAGCCCATCGAGGACAGGGGGCTATGGCTACACCTTC.

The chain couples TRBV30 to TRBJ1-1, with 8 nucleotides matching TRBD1. Germline V gene lookup returns CDR1 GTSNPN and CDR2 SVGIG (reference sequence). The CDR3 sequence is 13 residues long. J was trimmed by 11 bases and V by 0 bases; bases with no gene match: 8. The CDR3 sequence: CAWSVRTQGGAFF. CDR3 coding DNA: TGTGCCTGGAGTGTACGGACACAGGGGGGGGCTTTCTTT.

This clone was found once. The chain is built from TRBV29-1 and TRBJ1-1, with D hard to call. Trimming pared 6 bases from V and 0 bases from J, leaving 14 bases between. Germline V gives CDR1 SQVTM, CDR2 ANQGSEA. CDR3 length equals 14 residues. The CDR3, as DNA: TGCAGCGTAAACTTAGGACTTATGAACACTGAAGCTTTCTTT. It codes for CSVNLGLMNTEAFF. The whole variable domain, filled in from reference TRBV29-1 and TRBJ1-1, reads SAVISQKPSRDICQRGTSLTIQCQVDSQVTMMFWYRQQPGQSLTLIATANQGSEATYESGFVIDKFPISRPNLTFSTLTVSNMSPEDSSIYLCSVNLGLMNTEAFFGQGTRLTVV.